This TCR beta chain was recovered during a study of technical replicates of blood from a handful of donors. Per the germline V gene, CDR1 is SGHAT and CDR2 is FQNNGV. The CDR3 spans 13 residues. Between the trimmed V and J ends, which lost 3 bases and 4 bases, there was a span of 10 bases. Clones were sequenced by immunoSEQ multiplex PCR, and TCRdb holds only the in-frame ones, with some missing. Among about 74,000 clones listed, just under 95% were seen once. The clonotype originates from a human donor in good health. The V and J genes are TRBV11-2 and TRBJ2-7, with D possibly matching TRBD1 (5 bases). The sequenced material came from T cells isolated from PBMCs. The CDR3 is CASSFRAGYEQYF. CDR3 DNA sequence: TGTGCCAGCAGCTTCAGGGCCGGGTACGAGCAGTACTTC.